Each of the 24 T cell receptor beta chains below was sequenced from the same sample in a study of T cells after yellow fever vaccination (dated 2019 in TCRdb). This sample's treatment or condition label indicates: live attenuated yellow fever vaccine strain. Libraries were made using 5' RACE. The run used an Illumina HiSeq 2500. The public reads were quality trimmed at Q25 with fastp and then assembled into clones with MiXCR by TCRdb, keeping productive beta chains. Duplicate CDR3 protein sequences are folded into a single record with the most common DNA and genes. The sample table lists 65,000 to 90,000 distinct CDR3 sequences, almost 8% of them with a count of one. 41% of the sample is taken by the ten largest. The material sequenced was CD8+ T cells sorted from PBMCs, taken on the day of the yellow fever booster vaccination. These receptors all stem from a man aged 25 to 40 who received the YFV17D yellow fever vaccine.

This clonotype was seen a few times. The CDR3 reads CSALAGSSYNEQFF. In DNA, the CDR3 is TGCAGCGCGTTAGCGGGGAGCTCCTACAATGAGCAGTTCTTC. V gene TRBV29-1 combines with J gene TRBJ2-1; TRBD2 matches at 8 bases. Germline CDR1 and CDR2: SQVTM and ANQGSEA. This CDR3 comprises 14 residues. The trim removed 7 bases at V and 0 bases at J, leaving 5 bases unmatched.

This chain links TRBV21-1 with TRBJ2-7; no check of the table's D call, TRBD1, against the DNA was made. TRBV21-1 is reported as a pseudogene. CDR3 length: 18 residues. The CDR3 here is CASTCPSGTANRTYEQYF. The CDR3, as DNA: TGTGCCAGCACCTGCCCCTCCGGGACAGCAAACCGAACCTACGAGCAGTACTTC.

The chain employs TRBV20-1 and TRBJ2-1, with 10 bases lining up with TRBD2. The germline CDR1 and CDR2 sequences are DFQATT and SNEGSKA (reference sequence). V was pared by 3 bases and J by 8 bases, with 10 bases of the junction left unmatched. The length of the CDR3 is 15 residues. This CDR3 reads CSARTSGPSYDEQFF. The CDR3 bases are TGCAGTGCTAGGACTAGCGGGCCATCGTACGATGAGCAGTTCTTC.

This clonotype was recorded a few times. This rearrangement joins TRBV4-2 to TRBJ1-1; TRBD1 aligns across 7 bases. Losses at the gene ends were 0 bases for V and 3 bases for J; bases not matched to a gene: 4. This CDR3 contains 15 residues. Germline V gene sequence: CDR1 LGHNA, CDR2 YNFKEQ. Here the CDR3 reads CASSQESDRYTEAFF. The CDR3 DNA sequence: TGTGCCAGCAGCCAAGAGTCGGACAGGTACACTGAAGCTTTCTTT.

This clonotype was counted only a few times. The chain combines TRBV27 with TRBJ2-1; TRBD2 matches at 7 bases. Germline V gene data show CDR1 as MNHEY and CDR2 as SMNVEV (reference sequence). This CDR3 spans 12 amino acids. Trimming at V came to 5 bases and at J to 8 bases, leaving 3 bases not matched to a gene. The CDR3 reads CASSPTSDEQFF. CDR3 in DNA: TGTGCCAGCAGTCCAACTAGCGATGAGCAGTTCTTC.

This clonotype was recorded many times. The rearrangement uses TRBV27 and TRBJ2-1; 12 bases match TRBD2. V lost 1 base and J lost 5; bases outside the gene matches: 6. Germline-derived CDR1 and CDR2 are MNHEY and SMNVEV (reference sequence). The CDR3 consists of 17 residues. The CDR3 DNA follows: TGTGCCAGCAGTTTATGGCCTAGCGGGAGGGCCGACAATGAGCAGTTCTTC. As protein: CASSLWPSGRADNEQFF.

The gene calls are TRBV27 and TRBJ2-2; 8 bases agree with TRBD2. This CDR3 region has 15 residues. Trimming took 5 bases from V and 1 from J; bases not matched to a gene: 3. The germline V gene has CDR1 MNHEY and CDR2 SMNVEV (reference sequence). CDR3 protein: CASSLLAGNTGELFF. In DNA form, the CDR3 reads TGTGCCAGCAGTCTCCTAGCGGGGAACACCGGGGAGCTGTTTTTT.

The rearrangement uses TRBV6-5 and TRBJ2-7; 9 bases line up with TRBD2. Trimming cost V 2 bases and J 3 bases; bases outside gene matches: 5. This CDR3 has 15 amino acids. The germline gives CDR1 MNHEY, CDR2 SVGAGI. The CDR3 reads CASSYVAGDLYEQYF. The CDR3 DNA reads as TGTGCCAGCAGTTACGTAGCGGGAGACCTCTACGAGCAGTACTTC.

The J gene is TRBJ2-7, the V gene TRBV9; 11 nucleotides line up with TRBD1. V lost 0 bases, J lost 6 bases, and 5 bases stayed unmatched. This CDR3 has 15 amino acids. The V gene's germline CDR1 is SGDLS and CDR2 YYNGEE. CDR3 sequence reads: CASSVEGTGGSEQYF. CDR3 nucleotide sequence: TGTGCCAGCAGCGTAGAAGGGACAGGGGGTAGCGAGCAGTACTTC.

The genes are TRBV30 and TRBJ2-7; TRBD1 matches 10 bases. Looked up from germline, CDR1 is GTSNPN and CDR2 is SVGIG (reference sequence). CDR3 length equals 14 residues. V lost 1 base to trimming and J lost 2 bases; unmatched junction nucleotides: 2. CDR3 nucleotide sequence: TGTGCCTGGAGTGCCGGGACAGGGGCCTACGAGCAGTACTTC. Residues: CAWSAGTGAYEQYF.

The sample holds many counts of this clonotype. The chain joins TRBV7-9 to TRBJ2-5; 7 bases are a match to TRBD2. The CDR3 runs to 12 residues. V lost 7 bases and J lost 4; bases outside the gene matches: 3. CDR1 SEHNR and CDR2 FQNEAQ come from the germline V gene (reference sequence). The CDR3 loop is CASTGGGETQYF. DNA of the CDR3: TGTGCCAGCACCGGCGGGGGAGAGACCCAGTACTTC.

This clonotype has just a few counts. This chain joins TRBV20-1 and TRBJ2-1, with D perhaps matching TRBD1 (5 bases). The CDR3 is made up of 12 amino acids. Germline V lookup: CDR1 DFQATT, CDR2 SNEGSKA (reference sequence). V was trimmed by 7 bases and J by 10 bases, leaving 17 bases between them. The DNA for the CDR3 is TGCAGTGAACGGACCGCGCCAGGGGAGCAGTTCTTC. Its protein is CSERTAPGEQFF.

This clonotype was found many times. The chain links TRBV27 to TRBJ2-7, with 9 positions matching TRBD2. The V segment lost 4 bases and the J segment 2 bases; nucleotides outside the gene matches: 6. The germline gives CDR1 MNHEY, CDR2 SMNVEV (reference sequence). The CDR3 covers 15 residues. CDR3 protein: CASSSGLASPYEQYF. DNA for the CDR3: TGTGCCAGCAGTTCCGGACTAGCGAGCCCCTACGAGCAGTACTTC.

This clonotype was seen many times. The chain recombines TRBV12-3 or TRBV12-4 with TRBJ2-1; 14 nucleotides agree with TRBD2. With V trimmed by 6 bases and J by 7 bases, 5 bases remained unmatched. The CDR3 is 15 amino acids. The DNA of the CDR3 is TGTGCCAGCAGCCCTGGGACTAGCGGGAGAAATGAGCAGTTCTTC. Translating gives CASSPGTSGRNEQFF.

This clonotype was detected ten times or more. J is TRBJ2-1 and V is TRBV29-1; 11 nucleotides align to TRBD1. Germline CDR1 is SQVTM and CDR2 is ANQGSEA. Germline trimming cut 8 bases from V and 3 bases from J; bases unmatched to any gene: 15. The length of the CDR3 is 17 residues. As DNA, the CDR3 is TGCAGCCCAGACCTGTGGACCGGGACAGGGGGCTACAATGAGCAGTTCTTC. Translation gives CSPDLWTGTGGYNEQFF.

V is TRBV5-6 and J is TRBJ2-7; tentatively, D is TRBD1 (5 bases). Trimming took 3 bases from V and 3 from J, leaving 10 bases between them. Germline CDR1 is SGHDT and CDR2 is YYEEEE. This CDR3 contains 13 residues. The CDR3 region has the DNA TGTGCCAGCAGCTCGCCAGGGTTCTACGAGCAGTACTTC. It translates to CASSSPGFYEQYF.

The chain recombines TRBV5-5 with TRBJ2-5, with 7 bases identical to TRBD1. The trim removed 4 bases at V and 2 bases at J, leaving 14 bases unmatched. Germline V CDR1 and CDR2: SGHKS, YYEKEE (reference sequence). The CDR3 is 17 amino acids. The CDR3 protein is CASSLLDREVVQETQYF. The CDR3 DNA reads as TGTGCCAGCAGCCTCTTAGACAGGGAAGTCGTACAAGAGACCCAGTACTTC.

This clonotype has a handful of counts. The chain employs TRBV30 and TRBJ2-7; D ambiguous. Trimming took 0 bases from V and 5 from J, leaving 11 bases between them. Germline CDR1 and CDR2: GTSNPN and SVGIG (reference sequence). The CDR3 runs to 13 residues. The CDR3 DNA is TGTGCCTGGAGTGTACCCGAGAGACACGAGCAGTACTTC. Amino acids: CAWSVPERHEQYF. The whole variable domain, remainder taken from reference TRBV30 and TRBJ2-7, is SQTIHQWPATLVQPVGSPLSLECTVEGTSNPNLYWYRQAAGRGLQLLFYSVGIGQISSEVPQNLSASRPQDRQFILSSKKLLLSDSGFYLCAWSVPERHEQYFGPGTRLTVT.

This clonotype was counted a few times. CDR3 nucleotides: TGCGCCAGCAGCCCCTCCCGGGACATAATGATTGATGGCTACACCTTC. Translation gives CASSPSRDIMIDGYTF. V usage is TRBV5-1 and J usage is TRBJ1-2, with TRBD1 as a possible D gene (6 bases). Trimming took 4 bases from V and 6 from J, leaving 22 bases between them. Germline V gives CDR1 SGHRS, CDR2 YFSETQ. There are 16 residues in the CDR3.

V gene TRBV6-1 combines with J gene TRBJ2-3; weak D call: TRBD2 (5 bases). The CDR3 sequence is 17 residues long. Germline values: CDR1 MNHNS, CDR2 SASEGT. V dropped 0 bases and J dropped 0 bases, with 13 bases sitting between them. DNA for the CDR3: TGTGCCAGCAGTGAAGCCCGCTCTAGCTATAGCACAGATACGCAGTATTTT. Its translation is CASSEARSSYSTDTQYF.

The rearrangement links TRBV29-1 to TRBJ1-2, with D perhaps matching TRBD1 (5 bases). CDR3 size: 13 residues. Trimming removed 7 bases at V and 7 bases at J, with 19 bases between. Germline loops: CDR1 SQVTM, CDR2 ANQGSEA. The CDR3: CSAEQAPGLGYTF. In DNA form, the CDR3 reads TGCAGCGCAGAACAGGCTCCCGGTCTTGGCTACACCTTC.

This chain links TRBV6-1 with TRBJ1-5, with D unresolved. Trimming shortened V by 6 bases and J by 0 bases, and 9 bases separated the two germline ends. The CDR3 loop spans 14 amino acids. Looked up from germline, CDR1 is MNHNS and CDR2 is SASEGT. As DNA, the CDR3 is TGTGCCAGCAGCAGAACCATTAGCAATCAGCCCCAGCATTTT. It is translated as CASSRTISNQPQHF.

The chain is built from TRBV7-9 and TRBJ1-1; D possibly corresponds to TRBD1 (6 bases). V was shortened by 2 bases and J by 7 bases, with 17 bases between the two germline ends. Germline values: CDR1 SEHNR, CDR2 FQNEAQ (reference sequence). The CDR3 runs to 15 residues. DNA for the CDR3: TGTGCCAGCAGCTTACCGCTAGGGACAACTTATGAAGCTTTCTTT. Encoded protein: CASSLPLGTTYEAFF.

To note about this clonotype: A read error is possible here, since a much larger clone lies one base away. V and J are TRBV5-1 and TRBJ2-7; the D gene could be TRBD1 or TRBD2 (5 bases each). The germline gives CDR1 SGHRS, CDR2 YFSETQ. This CDR3 comprises 15 residues. The CDR3 loop reads CASSPTGQASYAQYF. The CDR3 DNA reads TGCGCCAGCAGCCCGACGGGGCAGGCTAGCTACGCGCAGTACTTC.